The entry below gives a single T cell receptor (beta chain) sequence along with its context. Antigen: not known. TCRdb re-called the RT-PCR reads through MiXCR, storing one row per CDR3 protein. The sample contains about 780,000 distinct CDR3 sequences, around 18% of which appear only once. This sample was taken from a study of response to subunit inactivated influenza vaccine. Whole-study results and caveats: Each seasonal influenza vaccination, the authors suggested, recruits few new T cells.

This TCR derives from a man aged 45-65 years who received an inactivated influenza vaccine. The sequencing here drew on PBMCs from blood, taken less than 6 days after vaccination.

CDR3 nucleotides: TGTGCCACCAGCAGAGATGGTTTTCACAGGGTCCCCTACGAGCAGTACTTC. The encoded protein is CATSRDGFHRVPYEQYF. The rearrangement uses TRBV15 and TRBJ2-7, with a weak D call TRBD1 (6 bases). Germline lookup yields CDR1 LNHNV and CDR2 YYDKDF (reference sequence). V lost 0 bases and J lost 2, with 17 bases in between. CDR3 length equals 17 residues.